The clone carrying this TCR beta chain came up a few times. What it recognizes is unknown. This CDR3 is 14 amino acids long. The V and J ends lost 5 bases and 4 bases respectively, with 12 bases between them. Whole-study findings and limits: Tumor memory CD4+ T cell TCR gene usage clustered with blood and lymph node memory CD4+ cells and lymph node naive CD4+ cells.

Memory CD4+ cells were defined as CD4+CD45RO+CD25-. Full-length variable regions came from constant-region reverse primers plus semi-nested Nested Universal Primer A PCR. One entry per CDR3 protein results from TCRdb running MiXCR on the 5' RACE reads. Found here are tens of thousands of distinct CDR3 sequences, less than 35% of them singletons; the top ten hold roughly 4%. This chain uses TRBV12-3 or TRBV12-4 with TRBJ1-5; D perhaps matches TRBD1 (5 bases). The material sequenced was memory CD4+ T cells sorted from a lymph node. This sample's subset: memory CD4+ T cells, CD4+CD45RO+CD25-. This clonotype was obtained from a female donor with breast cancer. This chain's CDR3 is CASSLQDGNQPQHF. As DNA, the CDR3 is TGTGCCAGCAGTCTACAGGACGGGAATCAGCCCCAGCATTTT.